Shown below are 13 T cell receptor beta chains from a single sample sequenced in a study of memory CD4+ T cells and cytomegalovirus serostatus. Libraries were prepared by immunoSEQ multiplex PCR; TCRdb keeps only in-frame clonotypes and omits some of them. The sample lists about 75,000 clones, 78% occurring once. Single viable CD3+CD4+CD8-CD45RO+ cells were sorted as the memory CD4+ T cells. The sample taken for sequencing was memory CD4+ T cells from blood. These receptors were collected from an adult in good health and CMV-seropositive.

This clone was seen a handful of times. V usage is TRBV30 and J usage is TRBJ1-2, with unresolved D. Looked up from germline, CDR1 is GTSNPN and CDR2 is SVGIG (reference sequence). V dropped 1 base and J dropped 8 bases, with 14 bases sitting between them. There are 13 residues in the CDR3. The CDR3 here is CAWSALNLGGYTF. CDR3 sequence (DNA): TGTGCCTGGAGTGCCCTAAATCTGGGCGGCTACACCTTC.

The chain has TRBV28 and TRBJ2-1; TRBD1 or TRBD2 may be the D gene (6 bases each). The CDR3 consists of 15 residues. CDR1 is MDHEN, CDR2 SYDVKM, per germline. Trimming took 6 bases from V and 8 from J, leaving 20 bases between them. The CDR3 sequence is CASRPPGGKVDEQFF. CDR3 nucleotides: TGTGCCAGCAGGCCCCCCGGGGGCAAGGTCGATGAGCAGTTCTTC.

The J gene is TRBJ2-2, the V gene TRBV11-2; the D is unclear. The CDR3 contains 13 residues. CDR1 and CDR2 (germline): SGHAT, FQNNGV. The V gene lost 3 bases and the J gene lost 7 bases, with 9 bases spanning the gap. DNA for the CDR3: TGTGCCAGCAGCTTGACGGGCATCGGGGAGCTGTTTTTT. As protein: CASSLTGIGELFF.

A remark on this clone: A junction end diverges from the germline sequence, so it may reflect a read error. The V call is TRBV27, the J call TRBJ1-1; 11 bases are shared with TRBD1. The CDR3 has 14 amino acids. Germline V lookup: CDR1 MNHEY, CDR2 SMNVEV (reference sequence). CDR3 region: CASSLRTGGGEVFF. As DNA, the CDR3 is TGTGCCAGCAGCCTTCGGACAGGGGGCGGTGAAGTTTTCTTT.

J is TRBJ2-1 and V is TRBV10-3; 7 nucleotides align to TRBD2. Germline V gives CDR1 ENHRY, CDR2 SYGVKD. Losses at the gene ends were 0 bases for V and 9 bases for J; bases not matched to a gene: 5. The CDR3 runs to 14 residues. This CDR3 reads CAISESLGGGEQFF. In nucleotides, the CDR3 is TGTGCCATCAGTGAGTCCCTGGGCGGGGGTGAGCAGTTCTTC.

J is TRBJ2-3 and V is TRBV23-1, with D hard to call. TRBV23-1 is reported as an ORF; its role is uncertain. This CDR3 contains 11 residues. Trimming took 4 bases from V and 5 from J, leaving 4 bases between them. The CDR3 here is CASSRRDTQYF. CDR3 bases: TGCGCCAGCAGTCGGAGAGATACGCAGTATTTT.

The V call is TRBV29-1, the J call TRBJ1-2; D is undetermined. Trimming took off 5 bases at V and 8 bases at J, with 15 bases between the two ends. The germline V gene has CDR1 SQVTM and CDR2 ANQGSEA. The CDR3 consists of 12 residues. The CDR3 region has the DNA TGCAGCGTTTCCTCTCCGGAGTTGGGCTACACCTTC. This sequence encodes CSVSSPELGYTF.

CDR3 protein: CAWSVGLGWGRRANYGYTF. In DNA form, the CDR3 reads TGTGCCTGGAGTGTGGGATTGGGTTGGGGGAGAAGAGCTAACTATGGCTACACCTTC. The V gene is TRBV30, the J gene TRBJ1-2, with D possibly TRBD1 on 5 matching bases. V was cut by 0 bases and J by 0 bases, with 23 bases left in between. Germline V gene data show CDR1 as GTSNPN and CDR2 as SVGIG (reference sequence). This CDR3 has 19 residues.

The gene calls are TRBV19 and TRBJ1-5, with TRBD1 identical over 9 bases. The V segment lost 2 bases and the J segment 6 bases; nucleotides outside the gene matches: 2. Germline CDR1 reads LNHDA; CDR2 reads SQIVND (reference sequence). The CDR3 has 14 amino acids. CDR3 nucleotides: TGTGCCAGTAGTATAAGGGGACAGGGTCAGCCCCAGCATTTT. It translates to CASSIRGQGQPQHF.

This clone was seen a handful of times. The chain couples TRBV4-1 to TRBJ1-1; 10 bases match TRBD1. V trimming: 4 bases; J trimming: 4 bases; junction bases outside the gene matches: 6. The CDR3 is 15 residues long. Germline-derived CDR1 and CDR2 are MGHRA and YSYEKL. DNA of the CDR3: TGCGCCAGCAGCCGAACTCGACAGGGGGCCACTGAAGCTTTCTTT. This encodes CASSRTRQGATEAFF.

This chain connects TRBV7-2 to TRBJ2-3; TRBD2 agrees at 9 bases. The V gene's germline CDR1 is SGHTA and CDR2 FQGNSA. V shed 3 bases, J shed 4 bases, and the junction held 5 bases outside the gene matches. The CDR3 has 15 amino acids. In DNA form, the CDR3 reads TGTGCCAGCAGCTTCGGCGGGAGGGTGGCAGATACGCAGTATTTT. Its protein is CASSFGGRVADTQYF.

The V call is TRBV5-4, the J call TRBJ2-1; D ambiguous. V shed 3 bases and J shed 5 bases, with 12 bases lying between them. CDR1 is SGHNT and CDR2 is YYREEE in the germline V gene (reference sequence). This CDR3 is built from 14 residues. The CDR3 region has the DNA TGTGCCAGCAGCTCTGGTGTTGATAACAATGAGCAGTTCTTC. It yields the protein CASSSGVDNNEQFF.

This clone was observed a few times. The gene calls are TRBV27 and TRBJ2-3; D assignment may be TRBD1 or TRBD2 (5 bases each). With 8 bases removed from V and 5 bases from J, the gap between germline ends came to 8 bases. In germline, CDR1 is MNHEY, CDR2 SMNVEV (reference sequence). The CDR3 runs to 11 residues. The CDR3 region has the DNA TGTGCCAGCTTGGGGGTAGATACGCAGTATTTT. Translation gives CASLGVDTQYF.